Following are 7 T cell receptor beta chains from one sample sequenced in a study of T cell repertoires in cytomegalovirus infection. TCRdb redid the calling of the reads with MiXCR, one entry per CDR3 protein. This table has some 400,000 distinct CDR3 sequences, approximately 32% appearing once. The sequenced sample was PBMCs. The receptors come from a human donor in good health (CMV status not recorded). Some clones in this sample may be carry-over from other donors' samples.

This clonotype has only a few counts. The gene calls are TRBV28 and TRBJ1-1; D not resolved. The CDR3 length is 12 residues. Germline assignment: CDR1 MDHEN and CDR2 SYDVKM. Trimming removed 5 bases from V and 4 bases from J, with 8 bases in between. The CDR3 DNA is TGTGCCAGCAGTAGAGGGCTCACTGAAGCTTTCTTT. This translates into CASSRGLTEAFF.

V gene TRBV20-1 combines with J gene TRBJ1-1, with 9 positions matching TRBD1. Looked up from germline, CDR1 is DFQATT and CDR2 is SNEGSKA (reference sequence). The CDR3 has 15 residues. The J segment lost 4 bases and the V segment lost 7 bases, leaving 13 bases of the junction unmatched. Here the CDR3 reads CSGPVADRGSTEAFF. The CDR3 DNA sequence: TGCAGTGGCCCCGTAGCGGACAGGGGAAGCACTGAAGCTTTCTTT.

The sample holds a few counts of this clonotype. CDR3 amino acids: CASSLPRGSGVSDTQYF. The CDR3 DNA follows: TGTGCCAGCAGCCTACCGCGGGGTAGCGGGGTATCAGATACGCAGTATTTT. The chain couples TRBV5-4 to TRBJ2-3, with TRBD2 matching over 8 bases. V lost 4 bases and J lost 4; bases outside the gene matches: 14. This CDR3 has 17 amino acids. The germline V gene has CDR1 SGHNT and CDR2 YYREEE (reference sequence).

This clonotype was counted many times. The chain is built from TRBV11-2 and TRBJ2-1, with 7 bases lining up with TRBD1. This CDR3 is built from 12 residues. The V and J ends lost 5 bases and 9 bases, in that order; junction bases with no gene match: 4. Per the germline V gene, CDR1 is SGHAT and CDR2 is FQNNGV. CDR3 nucleotides: TGTGCCAGCAGCGCGACAGGGACTGAGCAGTTCTTC. It is translated as CASSATGTEQFF.

The chain combines TRBV6-1 with TRBJ1-5, with 10 bases identical to TRBD1. CDR3 size: 16 residues. Germline CDR1 MNHNS, CDR2 SASEGT. Losses at the gene ends were 6 bases for V and 6 bases for J; bases not matched to a gene: 11. CDR3 amino acids: CASRRTGTGVFQPQHF. The DNA for the CDR3 is TGTGCCAGCAGGCGAACCGGGACAGGGGTTTTTCAGCCCCAGCATTTT.

This clonotype has only a few counts. The chain has TRBV5-4 and TRBJ1-1; no clear D. Trimming took off 4 bases at V and 6 bases at J, with 16 bases between the two ends. Germline values: CDR1 SGHNT, CDR2 YYREEE (reference sequence). The CDR3 covers 14 residues. CDR3 in DNA: TGTGCCAGCAGCCCGAGCTCCCGGGAAGCTGAAGCTTTCTTT. This translates into CASSPSSREAEAFF.

The rearrangement uses TRBV15 and TRBJ2-7; 11 nucleotides align to TRBD1. There are 15 residues in the CDR3. V was pared by 4 bases and J by 4 bases, with 6 bases of the junction left unmatched. The V gene's germline CDR1 is LNHNV and CDR2 YYDKDF (reference sequence). CDR3 coding DNA: TGTGCCACCAGCAAGGGACGGGACAGGGGGTACGAGCAGTACTTC. Encoded protein: CATSKGRDRGYEQYF.